The TCR beta chain under discussion was sequenced for a study of OX40 agonist ivuxolimab in advanced cancers. TCRdb's copy holds only in-frame clones and misses some; the assay was immunoSEQ multiplex PCR. The sample has 22,000 or so clones, 86% seen once. Concerning this clone itself: Antigen: not known.

V lost 5 bases and J 0 bases, leaving 7 bases between the germline ends. CDR3 size: 13 residues. Germline V gene data show CDR1 as LNHDA and CDR2 as SQIVND (reference sequence). Study-wide findings and caveats: Which antigen the expanded peripheral T cells recognized is unknown.

V usage is TRBV19 and J usage is TRBJ2-5; no clear D. The sequences come from CD4+ or CD8+ T cells sorted from blood, collected in a trial of the OX40 agonist ivuxolimab. The receptor comes from an adult with an advanced solid tumor such as melanoma, head and neck, liver or kidney cancer. The CDR3 DNA reads TGTGCCAGTAGTCTCTTGCACCAAGAGACCCAGTACTTC. Protein product: CASSLLHQETQYF.